These T cell receptor beta chains were read from a single sample in a study of T-cell memory formation after mild COVID-19. TCRdb independently ran MiXCR on the 5' RACE reads; one entry per CDR3 protein. The profile shows some 180,000 distinct CDR3 sequences, around a sixth of them singletons. The sample was PBMCs or a T cell subset sorted from them (not recorded which). These receptors were collected from a man between 18 and 35 years old who had mild COVID-19 (a few samples of this study predate the infection). Cell type and time point are not known. CDR3s include the opening cysteine and the closing phenylalanine or tryptophan. Fields, in order: clone size, J gene, CDR3 length, D gene, V gene, CDR3 protein, CDR3 DNA. D genes are given only for firm matches. Part of the rows lack a size; the others show once, few, many or a class for expanded clones.

clone_size: NA; j_call: TRBJ1-1; cdr3_length: 14; d_call: NA; v_call: TRBV5-1; cdr3_aa: CASSLRVENTEALF; cdr3_nt: TGCGCCAGCAGCTTACGGGTTGAGAACACTGAAGCTTTATTT
clone_size: NA; j_call: TRBJ2-5; cdr3_length: 14; d_call: NA; v_call: TRBV9; cdr3_aa: CASSVEGQLGAQYF; cdr3_nt: TGTGCCAGCAGCGTAGAGGGCCAGCTCGGGGCCCAGTACTTC
clone_size: NA; j_call: TRBJ2-7; cdr3_length: 14; d_call: NA; v_call: TRBV13; cdr3_aa: CASSRLLESYEQYF; cdr3_nt: TGTGCCAGCAGTAGACTACTAGAGTCCTACGAGCAGTACTTC
clone_size: NA; j_call: TRBJ2-3; cdr3_length: 15; d_call: NA; v_call: TRBV5-1; cdr3_aa: CASSLVGAGTDTQYF; cdr3_nt: TGCGCCAGCAGCTTGGTGGGCGCAGGCACAGATACGCAGTATTTT
clone_size: few; j_call: TRBJ2-1; cdr3_length: 14; d_call: NA; v_call: TRBV7-2; cdr3_aa: CASSSNRGENEQFF; cdr3_nt: TGTGCCAGCAGCTCCAATCGCGGTGAAAATGAGCAGTTCTTC
clone_size: NA; j_call: TRBJ2-3; cdr3_length: 16; d_call: TRBD2; v_call: TRBV6-5; cdr3_aa: CASSRAGGGARYTQYF; cdr3_nt: TGTGCCAGCAGCCGCGCGGGCGGGGGGGCCAGGTATACGCAGTATTTT
clone_size: few; j_call: TRBJ1-6; cdr3_length: 16; d_call: TRBD1; v_call: TRBV7-2; cdr3_aa: CASSLRTGGRGSPLHF; cdr3_nt: TGTGCCAGCAGCCTTCGGACAGGGGGGAGAGGCTCACCCCTCCACTTT
clone_size: NA; j_call: TRBJ1-4; cdr3_length: 13; d_call: NA; v_call: TRBV25-1; cdr3_aa: CASSTLGDEKLFF; cdr3_nt: TGTGCCAGCAGTACTTTGGGGGACGAAAAACTGTTTTTT
clone_size: NA; j_call: TRBJ2-1; cdr3_length: 16; d_call: TRBD1; v_call: TRBV20-1; cdr3_aa: CSARGGTGESYNEQFF; cdr3_nt: TGCAGTGCTAGGGGCGGGACAGGTGAGTCCTACAATGAGCAGTTCTTC
clone_size: few; j_call: TRBJ2-1; cdr3_length: 13; d_call: TRBD1; v_call: TRBV10-1; cdr3_aa: CASSRGTGDEQFF; cdr3_nt: TGCGCCAGCAGTCGCGGGACAGGGGATGAGCAGTTCTTC
clone_size: few; j_call: TRBJ2-5; cdr3_length: 16; d_call: TRBD1; v_call: TRBV7-2; cdr3_aa: CASSLVPGTVQETQYF; cdr3_nt: TGTGCCAGCAGCTTAGTTCCCGGGACAGTCCAAGAGACCCAGTACTTC
clone_size: few; j_call: TRBJ1-2; cdr3_length: 15; d_call: NA; v_call: TRBV12-3/TRBV12-4; cdr3_aa: CASSLGQGRNYGYTF; cdr3_nt: TGTGCCAGCAGTTTAGGGCAGGGGAGGAACTATGGCTACACCTTC
clone_size: NA; j_call: TRBJ2-5; cdr3_length: 15; d_call: TRBD2; v_call: TRBV6-2/TRBV6-3; cdr3_aa: CASSRFSGERETQYF; cdr3_nt: TGTGCCAGCAGTCGCTTTAGCGGGGAGAGAGAGACCCAGTACTTC
clone_size: few; j_call: TRBJ2-3; cdr3_length: 11; d_call: NA; v_call: TRBV10-3; cdr3_aa: CAIRATDTQYF; cdr3_nt: TGTGCCATCAGAGCTACAGATACGCAGTATTTT
clone_size: NA; j_call: TRBJ1-1; cdr3_length: 15; d_call: NA; v_call: TRBV5-1; cdr3_aa: CASSFAAGYDTEAFF; cdr3_nt: TGCGCCAGCAGCTTCGCCGCAGGGTATGACACTGAAGCTTTCTTT
clone_size: few; j_call: TRBJ1-1; cdr3_length: 14; d_call: NA; v_call: TRBV6-5; cdr3_aa: CASSYQAGWGEAFF; cdr3_nt: TGTGCCAGCAGTTACCAGGCAGGGTGGGGGGAAGCTTTCTTT
clone_size: NA; j_call: TRBJ2-5; cdr3_length: 14; d_call: NA; v_call: TRBV5-1; cdr3_aa: CASRLVGPKETQYF; cdr3_nt: TGCGCCAGCAGGCTGGTCGGTCCCAAAGAGACCCAGTACTTC